A single T cell receptor (beta chain) is shown here with its context. The antigen remains unidentified. Here the CDR3 omits its conserved ending phenylalanine or tryptophan, so a read error is the likely source. These data originate in a study of breast tumors, draining lymph nodes, adjacent tissues. TCRdb used MiXCR to reprocess the multiplex PCR reads, holding one entry per CDR3 protein. The sample has about 300,000 distinct CDR3 sequences, roughly 31% seen once. The V gene's germline CDR1 is SGHRS and CDR2 YFSETQ. The length of the CDR3 is 13 residues. V was shortened by 5 bases and J by 1 base, with 9 bases between the two germline ends. Samples came from axillary lymph nodes draining the breast cancer. Whole-study results and caveats: That most tumor T cells come from lymph nodes remained unproven. Tumor repertoires ranked between lymph nodes and nontumor tissue in diversity, with V and J gene preferences. Tumor and nontumor repertoires were significantly more similar in luminal-like than in basal-like breast cancer. Findings are consistent with lymph node origin and intratumoral expansion of most tumor T cells.

Sequencing was carried out using axillary lymph node tissue. The chain is built from TRBV5-1 and TRBJ1-1, with D unresolved. This receptor was obtained from a female donor with breast cancer. Some clones in this sample may be carry-over from other donors' samples. The chain's CDR3 is CASRVGRNTEAFL. As DNA, the CDR3 is TGCGCCAGCAGGGTAGGGAGGAACACTGAAGCTTTCCTT.